The present T cell receptor (beta chain) was sequenced within a study of PD-L1 blockade in urothelial cancer. Turning to the study itself: T cells were recovered from blood samples at a median of roughly 150,000.

The study enrolled patients with locally advanced or metastatic urothelial carcinoma. Between 1 and 8 samples per patient were obtained, pretreatment and on-treatment. Every PCR received spiked-in synthetic TCR analog templates. Clones were read by immunoSEQ multiplex PCR, and TCRdb kept only the in-frame ones, dropping some. The sample consists of some 84,000 clones, over 80% of them appearing once. J gave up 6 bases and V 3 bases, and 4 bases lay outside the gene matches. Looked up from germline, CDR1 is SGHDN and CDR2 is FVKESK. CDR3 length: 14 amino acids. Notes on this clone: This specimen includes other DNA sequences encoding the same CDR3.

The clonotype was recovered from a man between 65 and 85 years old with urothelial cancer. Here the sequenced sample was PBMCs, taken around atezolizumab (anti-PD-L1) treatment. This chain links TRBV14 with TRBJ2-5, with 10 positions matching TRBD2. The CDR3 region is CASSHSGGAKTQYF. The CDR3 DNA reads as TGTGCCAGCAGCCACAGCGGGGGGGCCAAGACCCAGTACTTC.